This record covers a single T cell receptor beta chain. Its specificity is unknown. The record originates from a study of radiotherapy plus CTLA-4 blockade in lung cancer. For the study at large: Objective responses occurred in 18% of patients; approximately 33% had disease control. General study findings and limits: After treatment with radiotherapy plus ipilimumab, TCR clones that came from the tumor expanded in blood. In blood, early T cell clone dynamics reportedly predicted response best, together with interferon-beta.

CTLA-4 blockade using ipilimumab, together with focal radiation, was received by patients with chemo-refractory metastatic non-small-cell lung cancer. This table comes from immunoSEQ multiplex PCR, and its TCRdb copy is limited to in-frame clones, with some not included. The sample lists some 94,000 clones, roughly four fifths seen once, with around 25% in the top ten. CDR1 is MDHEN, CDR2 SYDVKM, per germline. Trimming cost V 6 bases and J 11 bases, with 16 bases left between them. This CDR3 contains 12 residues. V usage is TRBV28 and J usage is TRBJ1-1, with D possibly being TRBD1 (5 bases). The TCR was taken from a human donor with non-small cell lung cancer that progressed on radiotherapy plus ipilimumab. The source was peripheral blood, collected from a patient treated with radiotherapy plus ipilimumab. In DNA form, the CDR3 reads TGTGCCAGCAGCCAGGGTAGTTGGGTTGCTTTCTTT. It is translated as CASSQGSWVAFF.